The 7 T cell receptor beta chains in this list originate from one sample, sequenced in a study of control samples from healthy donors and cancer patients. TCRdb's copy holds only in-frame clones and misses some; the assay was immunoSEQ multiplex PCR. The sample includes about 82,000 clones, around 87% of them seen just once. The sample consisted of blood. Receptor source: a man between 50 and 59 years old in good health.

This chain joins TRBV6-2 or TRBV6-3 and TRBJ1-1; D ambiguous. Germline values: CDR1 MNHEY, CDR2 SVGEGT. The V end was cut by 3 bases, the J end by 0 bases, with 14 bases between. The CDR3 extends over 16 amino acids. Here the CDR3 reads CASSYLLGGMNTEAFF. The CDR3 DNA is TGTGCCAGCAGTTATCTTTTGGGAGGCATGAACACTGAAGCTTTCTTT.

V gene TRBV6-5 combines with J gene TRBJ2-1; TRBD2 might be the D (6 bases). Germline-derived CDR1 and CDR2 are MNHEY and SVGAGI. The CDR3 covers 15 residues. Trimming took 2 bases from V and 7 from J, leaving 15 bases between them. Here the CDR3 DNA reads TGTGCCAGCAGTTACGGGGGGACCGCCACAAATGAGCAGTTCTTC. It specifies CASSYGGTATNEQFF.

The chain couples TRBV11-3 to TRBJ2-3; D is possibly TRBD2 (5 bases). CDR1 is SGHNT and CDR2 is YENEEA in the germline V gene. The CDR3 consists of 18 residues. Deletions cut 4 bases from V and 2 bases from J, with 22 bases between. For the CDR3, the DNA is TGTGCCAGCAGCTCTCCACCACCCTTAGCGCTCCTCACAGATACGCAGTATTTT. Protein: CASSSPPPLALLTDTQYF.

This rearrangement joins TRBV5-4 to TRBJ1-2; TRBD1 matches 12 bases. There are 16 residues in the CDR3. The V and J ends lost 0 bases and 8 bases, in that order; junction bases with no gene match: 8. Germline CDR1 and CDR2: SGHNT and YYREEE (reference sequence). CDR3 sequence: CASSLAAGDRGPGYTF. The CDR3, as DNA: TGTGCCAGCAGCTTGGCCGCCGGGGACAGGGGGCCCGGCTACACCTTC.

The chain couples TRBV12-5 to TRBJ1-6; weak D call: TRBD1 (5 bases). The germline V gene encodes CDR1 LGHNT and CDR2 FRNRAP. Trimming stripped 2 bases from V and 14 bases from J, with 13 bases between. The CDR3 length is 13 residues. The CDR3 DNA reads as TGTGCTAGTGGTTTGAGACCTGGGGCCACCCTCCACTTT. Its protein product is CASGLRPGATLHF.

The V gene is TRBV2, the J gene TRBJ2-5; TRBD2 aligns across 8 bases. V shed 6 bases and J 5 bases; nucleotides not matched to a gene: 2. CDR1 is SNHLY and CDR2 is FYNNEI in the germline V gene. CDR3 length: 12 residues. CDR3 in amino acids: CASRPGGETQYF. Here the CDR3 DNA reads TGTGCCAGCAGACCGGGGGGGGAGACCCAGTACTTC.

The gene calls are TRBV11-3 and TRBJ2-3; TRBD2 matches at 9 bases. The J segment lost 7 bases and the V segment lost 6 bases, leaving 11 bases of the junction unmatched. This CDR3 contains 15 residues. CDR1 is SGHNT and CDR2 is YENEEA in the germline V gene. CDR3 sequence reads: CASSREAGGQNTQYF. The CDR3 DNA sequence: TGTGCCAGCAGTCGTGAGGCGGGGGGGCAGAATACGCAGTATTTT.